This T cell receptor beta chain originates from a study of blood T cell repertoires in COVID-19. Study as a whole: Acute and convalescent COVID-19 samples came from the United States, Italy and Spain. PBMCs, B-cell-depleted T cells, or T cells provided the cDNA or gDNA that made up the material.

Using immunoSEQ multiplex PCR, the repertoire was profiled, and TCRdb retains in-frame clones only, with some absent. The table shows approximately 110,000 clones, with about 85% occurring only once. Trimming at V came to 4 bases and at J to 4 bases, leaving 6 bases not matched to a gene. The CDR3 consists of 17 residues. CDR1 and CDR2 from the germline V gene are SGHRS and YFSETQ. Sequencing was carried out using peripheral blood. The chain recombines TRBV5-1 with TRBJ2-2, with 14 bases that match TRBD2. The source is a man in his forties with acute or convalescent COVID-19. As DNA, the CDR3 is TGCGCCAGCAGCCCCGGACTAGCGGGAGGAATCACCGGGGAGCTGTTTTTT. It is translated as CASSPGLAGGITGELFF.